This T cell receptor beta chain was sequenced during a study of shared clonotypes between healthy human individuals. Caucasian adults residing in Nashville, Tennessee made up all the donors. Splitting the CD4+ cells yielded a CD45RA+ naive subset and a CD45RA-negative memory subset. Germline CDR1 SEHNR, CDR2 FQNEAQ (reference sequence). With 5 bases clipped from V and 4 bases from J, the junction kept 5 bases outside the gene matches. The CDR3 consists of 15 residues. Data came from immunoSEQ multiplex PCR; TCRdb stores just in-frame clones and leaves some out. The table shows about 1.1 million clones, with approximately 80% occurring only once.

This clonotype originated in a man aged 18 to 35 in good health. Some clones in this sample may be carry-over from other donors' samples. Sequenced sample: memory CD4+ T cells from PBMCs. Described subset: CD45RA-negative fraction. The chain combines TRBV7-9 with TRBJ2-1; 10 bases map to TRBD1. CDR3 protein: CASSLGQGVYNEQFF. CDR3 nucleotide sequence: TGTGCCAGCAGCCTAGGACAGGGGGTATACAATGAGCAGTTCTTC.